The clone carrying this T cell receptor (beta chain) was counted between two and nine times. Clones were read by immunoSEQ multiplex PCR, and TCRdb kept only the in-frame ones, dropping some. The sample shows fewer than 400,000 clones, about 61% of them seen only once. Trimming shortened V by 4 bases and J by 4 bases, and 11 bases separated the two germline ends. From germline, CDR1 is SGHRS and CDR2 YFSETQ. The CDR3 runs 13 residues. This sample is part of a study of cytotoxic CD8 clonotypes in ibrutinib-treated CLL. The specimen was PBMCs, collected after 36 months of ibrutinib treatment. This chain joins TRBV5-1 and TRBJ1-1; D is perhaps TRBD1 (6 bases). The TCR comes from a human donor with chronic lymphocytic leukemia. The CDR3 DNA is TGCGCCAGCAGCGAGGGACACCTCACTGAAGCTTTCTTT. It yields the protein CASSEGHLTEAFF.